The rows below give T cell receptor beta chains drawn from one sample of a study of blood T cell repertoires in COVID-19. This table comes from immunoSEQ multiplex PCR, and its TCRdb copy is limited to in-frame clones, with some not included. The repertoire includes fewer than 250,000 clones, 65% to 85% of them detected once, and around 8.7% sits in the top ten. What was sequenced was peripheral blood. The receptors stem from a woman between 50 and 59 years old with acute or convalescent COVID-19. Both conserved end residues are part of each CDR3. D genes are given only for firm matches. The listing skips clone size in some rows; elsewhere it reads once, few, many or a size class.

j_call,d_call,cdr3_length,v_call,clone_size,cdr3_nt,cdr3_aa
TRBJ2-3,TRBD2,17,TRBV11-2,.,TGTGCCAGCAGCTTAGTCGATCTAGCGGGTAGCACAGATACGCAGTATTTT,CASSLVDLAGSTDTQYF
TRBJ2-5,.,14,TRBV19,.,TGTGCCAGTAGTATAGTTTCCGGGTTCGAGACCCAGTACTTC,CASSIVSGFETQYF
TRBJ2-1,.,13,TRBV5-4,.,TGTGCCAGCAGCTTGGAACTATGGAATGAGCAGTTCTTC,CASSLELWNEQFF
TRBJ2-1,TRBD2,19,TRBV4-1,.,TGCGCCAGCAGCACTACGACTAGCGGGAGGATGAGCTCCTACAATGAGCAGTTCTTC,CASSTTTSGRMSSYNEQFF
TRBJ2-2,TRBD1,16,TRBV7-2,once,TGTGCCAGCAGCTTGACCGGGACAGGGATCCCCGGGGAGCTGTTTTTT,CASSLTGTGIPGELFF
TRBJ2-7,TRBD1,14,TRBV30,.,TGTGCCTGGATCGGACAGGGGGGGGCCTACGAGCAGTACTTC,CAWIGQGGAYEQYF
TRBJ1-2,TRBD1,14,TRBV5-4,.,TGTGCCAGCAGCAAAGGACAGGGTGAGGATGGCTACACCTTC,CASSKGQGEDGYTF
TRBJ2-3,TRBD1,16,TRBV15,.,TGTGCCACCAGCAGTACCGGGACAGGGGGAACAGATACGCAGTATTTT,CATSSTGTGGTDTQYF
TRBJ2-2,TRBD1,14,TRBV24-1,.,TGTGCCACCAGTGATTGGACAGGGACCGGGGAGCTGTTTTTT,CATSDWTGTGELFF
TRBJ2-7,TRBD2,13,TRBV20-1,few,TGCAGTGCAAGTACTCTCGGGAGGAACGAGCAGTACTTC,CSASTLGRNEQYF
TRBJ2-7,.,13,TRBV10-1,.,TGCGCCAGCAGTGGGCCAGGTGGCCACGAGCAGTACTTC,CASSGPGGHEQYF
TRBJ2-7,TRBD1,14,TRBV29-1,once,TGCAGCGTTGAAGATTCCCCAGGGGGATACGAGCAGTACTTC,CSVEDSPGGYEQYF
TRBJ1-2,TRBD1,17,TRBV5-4,.,TGTGCCAGCAGCCCAGGACAGGGGGCAGCTCAGCACTATGGCTACACCTTC,CASSPGQGAAQHYGYTF
TRBJ1-5,.,14,TRBV6-1,.,TGTGCCAGCAGTGACAACAGGGGCAATCAGCCCCAGCATTTT,CASSDNRGNQPQHF
TRBJ2-7,TRBD2,15,TRBV11-2,.,TGTGCCAGCAGCTTAGGCCCTAGCGGAACCTACGAGCAGTACTTC,CASSLGPSGTYEQYF
TRBJ2-5,TRBD2,15,TRBV5-1,once,TGCGCCAGCAGCTTCCGGCGGGAGGGCGCGGAGACCCAGTACTTC,CASSFRREGAETQYF
TRBJ1-2,TRBD1,16,TRBV9,.,TGTGCCAGCAGCCCCTCCGGGACAGGGGGACCATATGGCTACACCTTC,CASSPSGTGGPYGYTF
TRBJ2-5,TRBD2,15,TRBV5-1,.,TGCGCCAGCAGCTTCGCCGGGGGGATCCAAGAGACCCAGTACTTC,CASSFAGGIQETQYF
TRBJ2-1,TRBD2,16,TRBV6-1,.,TGTGCCAGCAGTGAAGCGCCGGGAGGTTCCTACAATGAGCAGTTCTTC,CASSEAPGGSYNEQFF
TRBJ2-1,TRBD2,15,TRBV7-2,.,TGTGCCAGCAGCTTAGGGGGACTAGGCGTCTATGAGCAGTTCTTC,CASSLGGLGVYEQFF
TRBJ2-7,TRBD2,14,TRBV7-2,.,TGTGCCAGCAGCTTAGTAGGGACTAGGGTCGAGCAGTACTTC,CASSLVGTRVEQYF
TRBJ2-1,TRBD2,15,TRBV2,once,TGTGCCAGCAGTGAAGCGTCTAGCGGGAGGGGGGAGCAGTTCTTC,CASSEASSGRGEQFF
TRBJ1-2,.,15,TRBV6-5,.,TGTGCCAGCAGTTACTCGCCAGGGTATGGCTATGGCTACACCTTC,CASSYSPGYGYGYTF
TRBJ1-1,.,15,TRBV5-1,.,TGCGCCAGCAGCTTGGGTCTAGGGGTGAACACTGAAGCTTTCTTT,CASSLGLGVNTEAFF
TRBJ1-1,.,15,TRBV28,.,TGTGCCACCTTCAGGGACATTCGGATGAACACTGAAGCTTTCTTT,CATFRDIRMNTEAFF
TRBJ1-2,TRBD1,14,TRBV6-5,.,TGTGCCAGCAGTTACAGGGACAGGGGACGCGGCTACACCTTC,CASSYRDRGRGYTF
TRBJ2-2,.,11,TRBV12-3/TRBV12-4,.,TGTGCCAGTAGGAACACCGGGGAGCTGTTTTTT,CASRNTGELFF
TRBJ2-7,TRBD1,12,TRBV28,once,TGTGCCAGCATCCACAGGGGAGACGAGCAGTACTTC,CASIHRGDEQYF
TRBJ1-2,.,11,TRBV20-1,.,TGCAGTGCCATAACATCCTATGGCTACACCTTC,CSAITSYGYTF
TRBJ1-1,.,14,TRBV4-1,.,TGCGCCAGCAGCCCTGATGGGGCACTGACTGAAGCTTTCTTT,CASSPDGALTEAFF
TRBJ2-7,.,12,TRBV2,.,TGTGCCAGCACTGAACAGGGCTACGAGCAGTACTTC,CASTEQGYEQYF
TRBJ2-7,TRBD1,16,TRBV7-3,few,TGTGCCAGCAGCTCCCCCACAGGGGCCGGGTTGGGAGAGCAGTACTTC,CASSSPTGAGLGEQYF
TRBJ2-7,TRBD1,15,TRBV7-2,few,TGTGCCAGCAGCTTAGTGGGGGCAGGGGGCTACGAGCAGTACTTC,CASSLVGAGGYEQYF
TRBJ2-1,TRBD1,13,TRBV2,.,TGTGCCAGCACGGTCCCAGGGGGCGATGAGCAGTTCTTC,CASTVPGGDEQFF
TRBJ1-4,.,12,TRBV29-1,many,TGCAGCGTTTCTAGTACAAATGAAAAACTGTTTTTT,CSVSSTNEKLFF
TRBJ2-7,.,13,TRBV28,.,TGTGCAGGGTCCCGGGGGTCCTCCTACGAGCAGTACTTC,CAGSRGSSYEQYF
TRBJ2-3,.,16,TRBV14,.,TGTGCCAGCAGCCAAGATAGCCCAGCTAGCACAGATACGCAGTATTTT,CASSQDSPASTDTQYF
TRBJ2-5,.,15,TRBV7-2,.,TGTGCCAGCAGCTTAGGCGGCAATTTGGAAGAGACCCAGTACTTC,CASSLGGNLEETQYF
TRBJ2-7,TRBD1,13,TRBV29-1,.,TGCAGCGTTGAAAGGGGGCGTAAGGGCGAGCAGTACTTC,CSVERGRKGEQYF
TRBJ1-1,TRBD1,13,TRBV5-1,.,TGCGCCAGCAACAGGGGGATGAACACTGAAGCTTTCTTT,CASNRGMNTEAFF